One sample yielded the 30 T cell receptor beta chains listed below, sequenced in a study of cytomegalovirus exposure and HLA in healthy donors. Both 60 Vbeta primers and 13 Jbeta primers went into the PCR. Repertoires were generated with immunoSEQ multiplex PCR, while TCRdb's copy carries only in-frame clones and drops some. The sample has 120,000 or so clones; around 80% are singletons. The sequencing sample was made of PBMCs. Every receptor here comes from a man aged 50-59 years in good health and CMV-seronegative.

V and J are TRBV29-1 and TRBJ2-5; TRBD2 aligns across 13 bases. Germline V gene data show CDR1 as SQVTM and CDR2 as ANQGSEA. The CDR3 is made up of 14 amino acids. J was trimmed by 5 bases and V by 4 bases; bases with no gene match: 4. CDR3 nucleotide sequence: TGCAGCGTTGGACTAGCGGGAGGCCGGGAGACCCAGTACTTC. Translation gives CSVGLAGGRETQYF.

The chain joins TRBV19 to TRBJ1-1; TRBD1 aligns across 9 bases. Germline values: CDR1 LNHDA, CDR2 SQIVND (reference sequence). V shed 11 bases and J 3 bases; nucleotides not matched to a gene: 10. There are 14 residues in the CDR3. The CDR3 loop reads CASAHRGLYTEAFF. Written as DNA, the CDR3 is TGTGCCTCCGCTCACAGGGGGCTTTACACTGAAGCTTTCTTT.

This sequence joins TRBV30 and TRBJ1-1, with 7 positions matching TRBD1. The CDR3 contains 12 residues. Germline V lookup: CDR1 GTSNPN, CDR2 SVGIG (reference sequence). The V and J ends lost 8 bases and 7 bases, in that order; junction bases with no gene match: 10. Here the CDR3 reads CAARPNRGEAFF. The CDR3, as DNA: TGTGCCGCCCGACCCAACAGGGGTGAAGCTTTCTTT. Together with reference TRBV30 and TRBJ1-1, the CDR3 gives the full variable domain: SQTIHQWPATLVQPVGSPLSLECTVEGTSNPNLYWYRQAAGRGLQLLFYSVGIGQISSEVPQNLSASRPQDRQFILSSKKLLLSDSGFYLCAARPNRGEAFFGQGTRLTVV.

This chain uses TRBV7-3 with TRBJ1-3; D remains ambiguous. The V end was cut by 2 bases, the J end by 0 bases, with 11 bases between. The length of the CDR3 is 16 residues. CDR1 and CDR2 (germline): SGHTA, FQGTGA. The CDR3 region has the DNA TGTGCCAGCAGCTTATCGGGAGGGCACTCTGGAAACACCATATATTTT. Protein sequence: CASSLSGGHSGNTIYF.

The chain recombines TRBV18 with TRBJ1-3; 8 nucleotides agree with TRBD1. CDR3 length: 14 amino acids. Germline V gene lookup returns CDR1 KGHSH and CDR2 LQKENI. V was pared by 3 bases and J by 7 bases, with 5 bases of the junction left unmatched. The CDR3 coding sequence is TGTGCCAGCTCACCTCAACAGGGGGTGAACACCATATATTTT. Encoded protein: CASSPQQGVNTIYF.

This chain joins TRBV19 and TRBJ1-2; unclear D gene. The CDR3 consists of 13 residues. The germline CDR1 and CDR2 sequences are LNHDA and SQIVND (reference sequence). Trimming cost V 9 bases and J 5 bases, with 16 bases left between them. The CDR3 sequence: CASYGVSGYGYTF. CDR3 bases: TGTGCCAGCTACGGGGTATCGGGGTATGGCTACACCTTC.

The chain has TRBV5-1 and TRBJ1-6; D is unclear. CDR3 length equals 16 residues. Germline values: CDR1 SGHRS, CDR2 YFSETQ. The V end lost 0 bases, the J end lost 5 bases, and 12 bases lay between the germline ends. CDR3 residues: CASSLVSARDNSPLHF. The CDR3 region has the DNA TGCGCCAGCAGCTTGGTTTCAGCGAGAGATAATTCACCCCTCCACTTT.

This clone was recorded only once. The V gene is TRBV5-1, the J gene TRBJ2-7; the D gene is possibly TRBD2 (6 bases). The CDR3 is made up of 14 amino acids. The germline V gene encodes CDR1 SGHRS and CDR2 YFSETQ. The V and J ends lost 0 bases and 3 bases respectively, with 10 bases between them. CDR3 sequence reads: CASSLGGTVYEQYF. In nucleotides, the CDR3 is TGCGCCAGCAGCTTGGGAGGGACTGTCTACGAGCAGTACTTC.

The V gene is TRBV27, the J gene TRBJ2-7, with a weak D call TRBD1 (6 bases). Trimming took off 4 bases at V and 0 bases at J, with 13 bases between the two ends. This CDR3 comprises 15 residues. Germline CDR1 and CDR2: MNHEY and SMNVEV (reference sequence). The CDR3 nucleotides are TGTGCCAGCAGTTACGCGGCGGACAGCTCCTACGAGCAGTACTTC. It encodes CASSYAADSSYEQYF.

The chain has TRBV28 and TRBJ1-1, with 8 bases lining up with TRBD1. The CDR3 sequence is 14 residues long. The germline V gene encodes CDR1 MDHEN and CDR2 SYDVKM. V lost 4 bases to trimming and J lost 5 bases; unmatched junction nucleotides: 6. CDR3 DNA sequence: TGTGCCAGCAGTTCGACAGGGGCGGGGACTGAAGCTTTCTTT. It specifies CASSSTGAGTEAFF. Full variable domain (missing parts from reference TRBV28 and TRBJ1-1): DVKVTQSSRYLVKRTGEKVFLECVQDMDHENMFWYRQDPGLGLRLIYFSYDVKMKEKGDIPEGYSVSREKKERFSLILESASTNQTSMYLCASSSTGAGTEAFFGQGTRLTVV.

The CDR3 DNA sequence: TGTGCCAGTTCCGGGACAATTGAGCAGCCCCAGCATTTT. It yields the protein CASSGTIEQPQHF. This chain connects TRBV19 to TRBJ1-5; D is possibly TRBD1 (6 bases). CDR1 LNHDA and CDR2 SQIVND come from the germline V gene (reference sequence). The CDR3 runs to 13 residues. V lost 8 bases to trimming and J lost 7 bases, with 15 bases between them.

V and J are TRBV5-6 and TRBJ1-6, with 8 positions matching TRBD1. The CDR3 has 15 residues. The J segment lost 10 bases and the V segment lost 2 bases, leaving 8 bases of the junction unmatched. Germline values: CDR1 SGHDT, CDR2 YYEEEE. The CDR3 loop reads CASSFSGTGGSPLHF. The CDR3 nucleotides read TGTGCCAGCAGCTTCTCCGGGACAGGAGGATCACCCCTCCACTTT.

The V and J genes are TRBV11-2 and TRBJ2-7, with D tentatively TRBD2 (6 bases). Trimming removed 2 bases from V and 7 bases from J, with 9 bases in between. This CDR3 has 12 residues. Looked up from germline, CDR1 is SGHAT and CDR2 is FQNNGV. CDR3 nucleotide sequence: TGTGCCAGCAGCTTAAGGGCGGGGGAGCAGTACTTC. It yields the protein CASSLRAGEQYF.

Details on this clone: Mismatch with germline at one junction end may stem from a read error. The V gene is TRBV2, the J gene TRBJ2-2; tentative D call: TRBD1 (6 bases). The CDR3 length is 16 residues. CDR1 is SNHLY, CDR2 FYNNEI, per germline. CDR3 amino acids: CASSKQGTPNTGKLFF. CDR3 nucleotides: TGTGCCAGCAGTAAACAGGGCACCCCGAACACCGGGAAGCTGTTTTTT.

The CDR3 is CASSFVGRETGNTIYF. The CDR3 DNA sequence: TGTGCCAGCAGCTTTGTCGGCAGGGAAACTGGAAACACCATATATTTT. The chain employs TRBV5-6 and TRBJ1-3, with a weak D call TRBD1 (5 bases). Germline V gene data show CDR1 as SGHDT and CDR2 as YYEEEE. Trimming cost V 2 bases and J 2 bases, with 14 bases left between them. The CDR3 has 16 amino acids.

The rearrangement joins TRBV7-6 to TRBJ2-7; possibly TRBD2 for D (5 bases). The CDR3 loop spans 14 amino acids. Germline CDR1 reads SGHVS; CDR2 reads FNYEAQ. V lost 3 bases and J 3 bases, leaving 12 bases between the germline ends. The CDR3 sequence is CASSFGAESYEQYF. DNA of the CDR3: TGTGCCAGCAGCTTCGGAGCGGAGAGCTACGAGCAGTACTTC.

This clone showed up just a few times. The chain links TRBV18 to TRBJ2-7, with 7 bases that match TRBD1. Germline CDR1 is KGHSH and CDR2 is LQKENI. V lost 2 bases and J lost 2; bases outside the gene matches: 6. This CDR3 region has 15 residues. The CDR3 nucleotides read TGTGCCAGCTCACCAGTGACAGGGTACGCCTACGAGCAGTACTTC. Encoded protein: CASSPVTGYAYEQYF.

The rearrangement joins TRBV19 to TRBJ2-2, with D perhaps TRBD2 (6 bases). The CDR3 runs to 15 residues. Germline assignment: CDR1 LNHDA and CDR2 SQIVND (reference sequence). V lost 1 base and J 2 bases, leaving 8 bases between the germline ends. The CDR3 DNA is TGTGCCAGTAGTATAGGTAGCGGCAACACCGGGGAGCTGTTTTTT. This codes for CASSIGSGNTGELFF.

This chain connects TRBV30 to TRBJ1-5; 9 bases agree with TRBD1. Germline V gives CDR1 GTSNPN, CDR2 SVGIG (reference sequence). The CDR3 loop spans 15 amino acids. Trimming cost V 1 base and J 7 bases; bases outside gene matches: 8. The CDR3 protein is CAWSAGTGNRQPQHF. The CDR3 nucleotides read TGTGCCTGGAGTGCCGGGACAGGGAATCGCCAGCCCCAGCATTTT. The complete variable domain, with remaining parts taken from reference TRBV30 and TRBJ1-5, reads SQTIHQWPATLVQPVGSPLSLECTVEGTSNPNLYWYRQAAGRGLQLLFYSVGIGQISSEVPQNLSASRPQDRQFILSSKKLLLSDSGFYLCAWSAGTGNRQPQHFGDGTRLSIL.

The chain has TRBV28 and TRBJ1-1; TRBD1 matches 8 bases. Losses at the gene ends were 7 bases for V and 7 bases for J; bases not matched to a gene: 11. The CDR3 runs 14 residues. CDR1 MDHEN and CDR2 SYDVKM come from the germline V gene. CDR3 protein: CASNEGPGQGEAFF. The CDR3 region has the DNA TGTGCCAGCAATGAGGGGCCCGGACAGGGTGAAGCTTTCTTT.

The chain links TRBV5-4 to TRBJ2-7, with D unresolved. The CDR3 sequence is 16 residues long. The germline V and J ends were trimmed by 0 bases and 0 bases, with 13 bases remaining between them. The V gene's germline CDR1 is SGHNT and CDR2 YYREEE (reference sequence). The CDR3 here is CASSLAKSAPSYEQYF. The CDR3, as DNA: TGTGCCAGCAGCTTGGCTAAAAGCGCGCCCTCCTACGAGCAGTACTTC.

The chain is built from TRBV19 and TRBJ2-7; TRBD1 agrees at 8 bases. The length of the CDR3 is 11 residues. Losses at the gene ends were 5 bases for V and 10 bases for J; bases not matched to a gene: 4. Germline values: CDR1 LNHDA, CDR2 SQIVND (reference sequence). As DNA, the CDR3 is TGTGCCAGTAGTGGAGGACAGGGCCAGTACTTC. Translating it yields CASSGGQGQYF.

The chain couples TRBV5-6 to TRBJ2-7; D might be TRBD1 (6 bases). Germline-derived CDR1 and CDR2 are SGHDT and YYEEEE. V dropped 1 base and J dropped 1 base, with 9 bases sitting between them. This CDR3 region has 14 residues. CDR3 in amino acids: CASSLYRVSYEQYF. CDR3 coding DNA: TGTGCCAGCAGCTTGTACAGGGTATCCTACGAGCAGTACTTC.

The chain links TRBV6-5 to TRBJ2-7; 8 positions agree with TRBD1. This CDR3 comprises 14 residues. J was trimmed by 6 bases and V by 2 bases; bases with no gene match: 6. In germline, CDR1 is MNHEY, CDR2 SVGAGI. The CDR3 region has the DNA TGTGCCAGCAGTTACAGGACAGGGTCCGGCGAGCAGTACTTC. This sequence encodes CASSYRTGSGEQYF.

This clone was seen just once. This rearrangement joins TRBV9 to TRBJ2-2; a weak D match, TRBD1 (6 bases). The germline V gene encodes CDR1 SGDLS and CDR2 YYNGEE. V gave up 1 base and J gave up 3 bases, with 7 bases separating them. The CDR3 runs to 14 residues. Written as DNA, the CDR3 is TGTGCCAGCAGCGTAAAGGGGGACACCGGGGAGCTGTTTTTT. Its translation: CASSVKGDTGELFF.

The rearrangement joins TRBV27 to TRBJ2-1, with 7 bases aligning to TRBD1. Trimming cost V 4 bases and J 0 bases; bases outside gene matches: 6. This CDR3 region has 16 residues. Germline CDR1 and CDR2: MNHEY and SMNVEV (reference sequence). CDR3 coding DNA: TGTGCCAGCAGTTCGGGGACAGCGAGCTCCTACAATGAGCAGTTCTTC. The encoded protein is CASSSGTASSYNEQFF.

The chain links TRBV19 to TRBJ1-2; 8 positions match TRBD1. Per the germline V gene, CDR1 is LNHDA and CDR2 is SQIVND (reference sequence). V shed 6 bases and J 10 bases; nucleotides not matched to a gene: 4. The CDR3 runs 11 residues. CDR3 loop: CASRDREDYTF. CDR3 nucleotide sequence: TGTGCCAGTAGGGACAGGGAAGACTACACCTTC.

This clone was seen once. The CDR3, as DNA: TGTGCCAGCAAGCAGGACAGGGACTATGGCTACACCTTC. Translated: CASKQDRDYGYTF. The chain uses TRBV27 and TRBJ1-2; TRBD1 matches 8 bases. V shed 7 bases and J 3 bases; nucleotides not matched to a gene: 4. This CDR3 has 13 residues. CDR1 and CDR2 from the germline V gene are MNHEY and SMNVEV (reference sequence).

This chain uses TRBV20-1 with TRBJ2-7, with no clear D. Germline CDR1 reads DFQATT; CDR2 reads SNEGSKA (reference sequence). CDR3 length: 11 residues. V was pared by 4 bases and J by 1 base, with 5 bases between. As DNA, the CDR3 is TGCAGTGCTACTCGGTCCTACGAGCAGTACTTC. As protein: CSATRSYEQYF.

The rearrangement links TRBV5-8 to TRBJ1-1; D gene uncertain. CDR1 and CDR2 (germline): SGHTS, YDEGEE. V was trimmed by 2 bases and J by 0 bases, leaving 14 bases between them. The CDR3 length is 16 residues. Here the CDR3 DNA reads TGTGCCAGCAGCTTAGGGTTGGACTACATGAACACTGAAGCTTTCTTT. It specifies CASSLGLDYMNTEAFF.